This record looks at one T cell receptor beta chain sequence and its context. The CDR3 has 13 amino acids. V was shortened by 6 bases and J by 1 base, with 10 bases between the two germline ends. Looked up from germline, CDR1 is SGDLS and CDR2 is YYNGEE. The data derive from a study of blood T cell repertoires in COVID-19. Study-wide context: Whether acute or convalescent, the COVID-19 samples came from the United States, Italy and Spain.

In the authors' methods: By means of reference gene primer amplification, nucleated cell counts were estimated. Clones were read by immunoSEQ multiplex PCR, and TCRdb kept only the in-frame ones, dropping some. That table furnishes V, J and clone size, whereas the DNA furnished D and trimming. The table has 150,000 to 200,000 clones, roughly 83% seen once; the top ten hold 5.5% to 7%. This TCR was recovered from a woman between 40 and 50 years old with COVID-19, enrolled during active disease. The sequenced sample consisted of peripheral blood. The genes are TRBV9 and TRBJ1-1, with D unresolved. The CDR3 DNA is TGTGCCAGCACTAGGCCGACGAACACTGAAGCTTTCTTT. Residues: CASTRPTNTEAFF.